A single sample gave rise to the 25 T cell receptor beta chains below, sequenced in a study of shared clonotypes between healthy human individuals. TCRdb's copy holds only in-frame clones and misses some; the assay was immunoSEQ multiplex PCR. Here the sample spans about 990,000 clones, around 78% being singletons. Sequenced material: memory CD4+ T cells from PBMCs. Subset: CD45RA-negative fraction. Receptors were obtained from a man aged 18 to 35 in good health. Some clones in this sample may be carry-over from other donors' samples.

This clone appeared a few times. A read error is the likely source, as a far larger clone sits one nucleotide away. Within the sample, other DNA sequences also encode this same CDR3. V gene TRBV18 combines with J gene TRBJ1-1, with 7 positions matching TRBD1. The CDR3 has 13 amino acids. Trimming at V came to 4 bases and at J to 1 base, leaving 0 bases not matched to a gene. Per germline, CDR1 KGHSH and CDR2 LQKENI. The CDR3 nucleotides are TGTGCCAGCTCACAGGGGGCGAACACTGAAGCTTTCTTT. Amino acids: CASSQGANTEAFF.

The chain carries TRBV10-3 and TRBJ1-5; D unresolved. The V end lost 4 bases, the J end lost 2 bases, and 9 bases lay between the germline ends. Per the germline V gene, CDR1 is ENHRY and CDR2 is SYGVKD. This CDR3 is built from 14 residues. CDR3 residues: CAISVRLGNQPQHF. The CDR3 DNA is TGTGCCATCAGTGTACGGCTTGGCAATCAGCCCCAGCATTTT.

This sequence joins TRBV19 and TRBJ2-2; no firm D call. Trimming cost V 10 bases and J 6 bases, with 12 bases left between them. CDR3 length: 12 amino acids. Germline V CDR1 and CDR2: LNHDA, SQIVND (reference sequence). DNA for the CDR3: TGTGCCACGGACGGCCTGGCCGGGGAGCTGTTTTTT. Its translation is CATDGLAGELFF.

The chain recombines TRBV28 with TRBJ2-5; 8 positions match TRBD1. Germline CDR1 MDHEN, CDR2 SYDVKM. CDR3 length: 15 amino acids. V trimming: 5 bases; J trimming: 3 bases; junction bases outside the gene matches: 8. The CDR3 region has the DNA TGTGCCAGCAGTACATACAGGGGGAGTGAAGAGACCCAGTACTTC. Its translation is CASSTYRGSEETQYF. The variable domain in full, with the rest retrieved from reference TRBV28 and TRBJ2-5, is DVKVTQSSRYLVKRTGEKVFLECVQDMDHENMFWYRQDPGLGLRLIYFSYDVKMKEKGDIPEGYSVSREKKERFSLILESASTNQTSMYLCASSTYRGSEETQYFGPGTRLLVL.

This chain joins TRBV19 and TRBJ1-1, with a tentative D call TRBD1 (6 bases). Germline lookup yields CDR1 LNHDA and CDR2 SQIVND (reference sequence). The CDR3 covers 16 residues. V lost 1 base to trimming and J lost 4 bases, with 16 bases between them. As DNA, the CDR3 is TGTGCCAGTAGTATAGTGAGAGGCCGGGGGCGCACTGAAGCTTTCTTT. Translating gives CASSIVRGRGRTEAFF. The whole variable domain, remainder taken from reference TRBV19 and TRBJ1-1, is DGGITQSPKYLFRKEGQNVTLSCEQNLNHDAMYWYRQDPGQGLRLIYYSQIVNDFQKGDIAEGYSVSREKKESFPLTVTSAQKNPTAFYLCASSIVRGRGRTEAFFGQGTRLTVV.

This clone was seen a handful of times. The V gene is TRBV5-1, the J gene TRBJ2-2; weak D call: TRBD2 (6 bases). Germline values: CDR1 SGHRS, CDR2 YFSETQ. The V and J ends lost 3 bases and 4 bases respectively, with 16 bases between them. This CDR3 has 16 residues. The CDR3 region has the DNA TGCGCCAGCAGCTACGCGGGAACCCGACCCACCGGGGAGCTGTTTTTT. This codes for CASSYAGTRPTGELFF.

CDR3: CASSFRREAWGGELFF. The DNA of the CDR3 is TGTGCCAGCAGTTTCCGGCGGGAGGCCTGGGGCGGGGAGCTGTTTTTT. This chain links TRBV28 with TRBJ2-2, with 8 nucleotides matching TRBD2. Per germline, CDR1 MDHEN and CDR2 SYDVKM. Germline trimming cut 3 bases from V and 7 bases from J; bases unmatched to any gene: 10. This CDR3 has 16 residues.

This clone is a singleton in its sample. This chain joins TRBV5-4 and TRBJ1-2; 8 positions match TRBD1. V lost 0 bases and J lost 5; bases outside the gene matches: 6. Looked up from germline, CDR1 is SGHNT and CDR2 is YYREEE (reference sequence). This CDR3 spans 15 amino acids. The CDR3 loop is CASSLARGLEYGYTF. The CDR3 region has the DNA TGTGCCAGCAGCTTGGCCAGGGGGCTTGAGTATGGCTACACCTTC.

This rearrangement joins TRBV28 to TRBJ2-6; no firm D call. With 10 bases removed from V and 1 base from J, the gap between germline ends came to 11 bases. Germline V gives CDR1 MDHEN, CDR2 SYDVKM. CDR3 length: 14 amino acids. CDR3: CATSLYSGANVLTF. CDR3 in DNA: TGTGCCACATCCCTGTATTCTGGGGCCAACGTCCTGACTTTC. The variable domain in full, with the rest retrieved from reference TRBV28 and TRBJ2-6, is DVKVTQSSRYLVKRTGEKVFLECVQDMDHENMFWYRQDPGLGLRLIYFSYDVKMKEKGDIPEGYSVSREKKERFSLILESASTNQTSMYLCATSLYSGANVLTFGAGSRLTVL.

Note on this clone: Other DNA sequences from this sample encode an identical CDR3 as well. The V and J genes are TRBV5-1 and TRBJ1-4, with 8 bases aligning to TRBD1. The CDR3 is 14 amino acids. CDR1 SGHRS and CDR2 YFSETQ come from the germline V gene. Trimming took 4 bases from V and 8 from J; bases not matched to a gene: 7. For the CDR3, the DNA is TGCGCCAGCAGCCCCGGGACAGGATACGAAAAACTGTTTTTT. Translation gives CASSPGTGYEKLFF.

CDR3 sequence reads: CASSLTGTGLSGANVLTF. The CDR3 DNA follows: TGCGCCAGCAGCTTGACAGGAACAGGGTTAAGTGGGGCCAACGTCCTGACTTTC. This chain joins TRBV5-1 and TRBJ2-6; a weak D match, TRBD1 (6 bases). Germline V gene lookup returns CDR1 SGHRS and CDR2 YFSETQ. CDR3 length: 18 residues. Trimming removed 1 base at V and 3 bases at J, with 17 bases between.

The chain is built from TRBV9 and TRBJ1-2; D unresolved. Per the germline V gene, CDR1 is SGDLS and CDR2 is YYNGEE. The CDR3 is 14 residues long. The V end lost 3 bases, the J end lost 6 bases, and 15 bases lay between the germline ends. The CDR3 bases are TGTGCCAGCAGCGCCCGCTGGGGAACGGATGGCTACACCTTC. Its protein product is CASSARWGTDGYTF.

CDR3 loop: CASSKTSGQETQYF. The CDR3 DNA reads as TGTGCCAGCAGCAAGACTAGCGGCCAAGAGACCCAGTACTTC. The V gene is TRBV5-4, the J gene TRBJ2-5; 9 positions agree with TRBD2. CDR3 length: 14 amino acids. Germline V CDR1 and CDR2: SGHNT, YYREEE (reference sequence). Germline trimming cut 4 bases from V and 1 base from J; bases unmatched to any gene: 2.

The rearrangement uses TRBV11-2 and TRBJ2-7, with D tentatively TRBD2 (5 bases). In germline, CDR1 is SGHAT, CDR2 FQNNGV. The CDR3 consists of 16 residues. Trimming shortened V by 3 bases and J by 1 base, and 16 bases separated the two germline ends. The chain's CDR3 is CASSLGRGGDSYEQYF. The CDR3 DNA reads as TGTGCCAGCAGCTTGGGGAGAGGTGGGGATTCCTACGAGCAGTACTTC.

The V call is TRBV6-6, the J call TRBJ1-3; TRBD1 matches 7 bases. The CDR3 spans 16 residues. J was trimmed by 4 bases and V by 4 bases; bases with no gene match: 10. Germline CDR1 and CDR2: MNHNY and SVGAGI (reference sequence). This CDR3 is CASSSRTGPPGNTIYF. CDR3 in DNA: TGTGCCAGCAGTTCAAGGACAGGTCCTCCGGGAAACACCATATATTTT.

This chain links TRBV7-9 with TRBJ2-3, with D perhaps matching TRBD2 (6 bases). This CDR3 region has 16 residues. V lost 5 bases, J lost 3 bases, and 18 bases lay in between. The germline CDR1 and CDR2 sequences are SEHNR and FQNEAQ (reference sequence). As DNA, the CDR3 is TGTGCCAGCAGCATTTATAGGCCGGGGAGGACAGATACGCAGTATTTT. Residues: CASSIYRPGRTDTQYF.

J is TRBJ1-2 and V is TRBV7-9; D remains unclear. Trimming took 5 bases from V and 1 from J, leaving 14 bases between them. CDR3 length: 15 amino acids. Per germline, CDR1 SEHNR and CDR2 FQNEAQ (reference sequence). The CDR3 DNA sequence: TGTGCCAGCAGCCCGATGGGTGGTTTTAACTATGGCTACACCTTC. Protein sequence: CASSPMGGFNYGYTF.

The chain joins TRBV28 to TRBJ1-1; the D is unclear. The CDR3 is made up of 12 amino acids. Trimming pared 3 bases from V and 7 bases from J, leaving 9 bases between. Germline loops: CDR1 MDHEN, CDR2 SYDVKM. CDR3 in amino acids: CASSFLRDEAFF. CDR3 bases: TGTGCCAGCAGTTTTCTAAGGGATGAAGCTTTCTTT.

The rearrangement joins TRBV7-2 to TRBJ2-7; 9 bases agree with TRBD2. This CDR3 region has 16 residues. Germline-derived CDR1 and CDR2 are SGHTA and FQGNSA. V gave up 0 bases and J gave up 1 base; unmatched junction bases: 4. Written as DNA, the CDR3 is TGTGCCAGCAGCTTAGCGGGCGGGAGGGCGTCCTACGAGCAGTACTTC. Encoded protein: CASSLAGGRASYEQYF.

The chain joins TRBV5-1 to TRBJ2-5, with D maybe TRBD2 (6 bases). The CDR3 loop spans 14 amino acids. Between the trimmed V and J ends, which lost 4 bases and 4 bases, there was a span of 14 bases. CDR1 is SGHRS, CDR2 YFSETQ, per germline. The CDR3 reads CASSPTVGGETQYF. CDR3 DNA sequence: TGCGCCAGCAGCCCGACCGTGGGGGGAGAGACCCAGTACTTC.

The chain employs TRBV25-1 and TRBJ2-1; weak D call: TRBD1 (6 bases). Germline V CDR1 and CDR2: MGHDK, SYGVNS. V lost 5 bases to trimming and J lost 12 bases, with 17 bases between them. The CDR3 is made up of 13 amino acids. CDR3 bases: TGTGCCAGCAGTAGGGTGACAGGTGGGGGGCAGTTCTTC. It encodes CASSRVTGGGQFF.

In regard to this clone: A read error is possible here, since a much larger clone lies one base away. The same CDR3 arises from other DNA sequences in this sample as well. The rearrangement uses TRBV7-9 and TRBJ2-3; D unresolved. Germline-derived CDR1 and CDR2 are SEHNR and FQNEAQ (reference sequence). The CDR3 length is 13 residues. The ends were cut back, 3 bases at V and 1 base at J, with 5 bases in the middle. The CDR3 nucleotides read TGTGCCAGCAGCTTGGGTGGCACAGATACGCAGTATTTT. It yields the protein CASSLGGTDTQYF.

The chain carries TRBV7-2 and TRBJ2-3; 11 bases line up with TRBD1. The CDR3 is made up of 16 amino acids. CDR1 is SGHTA, CDR2 FQGNSA, per germline. Losses at the gene ends were 7 bases for V and 4 bases for J; bases not matched to a gene: 10. The CDR3 loop is CASTPGLGQGADTQYF. Written as DNA, the CDR3 is TGTGCCAGCACCCCGGGCCTGGGACAGGGGGCAGATACGCAGTATTTT.

A word on this clone: This may be a read error, as it is one base from a much larger clone. The same CDR3 also results from other DNA sequences found in this sample. The chain employs TRBV7-6 and TRBJ1-4; 7 nucleotides align to TRBD1. Germline trimming cut 5 bases from V and 3 bases from J; bases unmatched to any gene: 3. CDR1 is SGHVS, CDR2 FNYEAQ, per germline. The CDR3 runs to 14 residues. The CDR3 loop reads CASSLRGPNEKLFF. The CDR3 region has the DNA TGTGCCAGCAGCCTAAGGGGGCCTAATGAAAAACTGTTTTTT.

Regarding this clone: This same CDR3 is encoded by further DNA sequences in the sample. This CDR3 reads CASSRGGSNQPQHF. The CDR3 DNA follows: TGTGCCAGCAGCCGGGGGGGTAGCAATCAGCCCCAGCATTTT. This chain joins TRBV28 and TRBJ1-5; D might be TRBD1 (5 bases). This CDR3 contains 14 residues. Between the trimmed V and J ends, which lost 6 bases and 0 bases, there was a span of 9 bases. In germline, CDR1 is MDHEN, CDR2 SYDVKM.